Following are 16 T cell receptor beta chains from one sample sequenced in a study of neurological immune-mediated disorders. TCRdb fed the 5' RACE reads into MiXCR, producing one record per CDR3 protein. In the table there are under 20,000 distinct CDR3 sequences, about 2.8% of which are singletons. The source material was PBMCs. The source is a young woman with multiple sclerosis.

This clonotype was found many times. The chain uses TRBV7-8 and TRBJ2-1; the D gene is possibly TRBD2 (6 bases). Trimming cost V 10 bases and J 0 bases, with 16 bases left between them. In germline, CDR1 is SGHVS, CDR2 FQNEAQ. The CDR3 is 15 amino acids. The CDR3 coding sequence is TGTGCCACTACTAAGTCGGAGGGCTCCTACAATGAGCAGTTCTTC. It is translated as CATTKSEGSYNEQFF.

This clonotype was counted many times. The V and J genes are TRBV6-5 and TRBJ2-3, with 9 bases aligning to TRBD2. The J segment lost 6 bases and the V segment lost 0 bases, leaving 10 bases of the junction unmatched. Germline loops: CDR1 MNHEY, CDR2 SVGAGI. The CDR3 contains 17 residues. The CDR3 is CASSYSLRGGAVDTQYF. CDR3 nucleotides: TGTGCCAGCAGTTACTCGTTGCGGGGGGGCGCCGTGGATACGCAGTATTTT.

At least ten counts were recorded for this clonotype. J is TRBJ2-3 and V is TRBV25-1, with D maybe TRBD2 (5 bases). CDR1 MGHDK and CDR2 SYGVNS come from the germline V gene. This CDR3 region has 14 residues. The V end was cut by 3 bases, the J end by 2 bases, with 9 bases between. DNA of the CDR3: TGTGCCAGCAGTGAGGTAGCGTCCACAGATACGCAGTATTTT. Translating it yields CASSEVASTDTQYF.

This clonotype appeared many times. CDR3 in DNA: TGCAGTGCTCAAAAAGGGACAGGGGGCGTATGGACTGAAGCTTTCTTT. It encodes CSAQKGTGGVWTEAFF. The chain uses TRBV20-1 and TRBJ1-1; 12 bases align to TRBD1. V trimming: 5 bases; J trimming: 5 bases; junction bases outside the gene matches: 12. Germline lookup yields CDR1 DFQATT and CDR2 SNEGSKA (reference sequence). The CDR3 sequence is 16 residues long.

Many counts were recorded for this clonotype. The J gene is TRBJ2-3, the V gene TRBV10-3; D may be TRBD1 or TRBD2 (5 bases each). This CDR3 has 14 residues. Trimming removed 6 bases from V and 1 base from J, with 11 bases in between. CDR1 and CDR2 from the germline V gene are ENHRY and SYGVKD. The CDR3 region has the DNA TGTGCCATCAGGGGGACCAGTGGCACAGATACGCAGTATTTT. Translated: CAIRGTSGTDTQYF.

This clonotype has at least ten counts. The chain is built from TRBV24-1 and TRBJ2-2, with D tentatively TRBD1 (6 bases). V was shortened by 6 bases and J by 2 bases, with 12 bases between the two germline ends. The CDR3 is 15 residues long. Germline V lookup: CDR1 KGHDR, CDR2 SFDVKD. Written as DNA, the CDR3 is TGTGCCACCAGTCCCGGACAGACCAACACCGGGGAGCTGTTTTTT. Encoded protein: CATSPGQTNTGELFF.

This clonotype was counted a few times. J is TRBJ1-5 and V is TRBV20-1; D is unresolved. The V gene's germline CDR1 is DFQATT and CDR2 SNEGSKA (reference sequence). Trimming cost V 2 bases and J 11 bases, with 19 bases left between them. The CDR3 is 14 amino acids. The DNA for the CDR3 is TGCAGTGCTAGACGGCGGGAATCACCGGGGTCCCAGCATTTT. Encoded protein: CSARRRESPGSQHF.

The table lists this clonotype with many counts. This rearrangement joins TRBV12-3 or TRBV12-4 to TRBJ2-2, with D possibly being TRBD2 (6 bases). The CDR3 length is 17 residues. V lost 3 bases, J lost 1 base, and 15 bases lay in between. The CDR3 region has the DNA TGTGCCAGCAGTTTTTTCGCCGGGACTGGGAACACCGGGGAGCTGTTTTTT. It encodes CASSFFAGTGNTGELFF.

In its sample, this clonotype was seen many times. The V and J genes are TRBV5-1 and TRBJ2-6; D unresolved. The CDR3 extends over 16 amino acids. Trimming removed 4 bases from V and 0 bases from J, with 11 bases in between. The germline CDR1 and CDR2 sequences are SGHRS and YFSETQ. CDR3 sequence: CASSGEQRSGANVLTF. CDR3 DNA: TGCGCCAGCAGCGGGGAACAGCGCTCTGGGGCCAACGTCCTGACTTTC.

This clonotype was recorded at least ten times. J is TRBJ2-7 and V is TRBV20-1; unclear D gene. Trimming took 4 bases from V and 2 from J, leaving 15 bases between them. Per germline, CDR1 DFQATT and CDR2 SNEGSKA (reference sequence). The CDR3 sequence is 14 residues long. CDR3 sequence (DNA): TGCAGTGCTATTCGACACCAACTTACCTACGAGCAGTACTTC. Residues: CSAIRHQLTYEQYF.

This clonotype was picked up many times. This chain links TRBV12-5 with TRBJ2-3; possibly TRBD1 for D (5 bases). Trimming removed 10 bases from V and 2 bases from J, with 10 bases in between. This CDR3 is 12 amino acids long. The V gene's germline CDR1 is LGHNT and CDR2 FRNRAP. This chain's CDR3 is CANEGDTDTQYF. CDR3 DNA sequence: TGTGCTAATGAAGGGGACACAGATACGCAGTATTTT.

This clonotype came up many times. The CDR3 loop is CASKGGGTDTQYF. The DNA of the CDR3 is TGCGCCAGCAAAGGCGGGGGGACAGATACGCAGTATTTT. V gene TRBV10-2 combines with J gene TRBJ2-3; 8 bases map to TRBD2. Germline loops: CDR1 WSHSY, CDR2 SAAADI. This CDR3 has 13 residues. V was pared by 7 bases and J by 3 bases, with 3 bases of the junction left unmatched.

This clonotype was observed at least ten times. This rearrangement joins TRBV3-1 to TRBJ1-1; D gene ambiguous. Per the germline V gene, CDR1 is LGHDT and CDR2 is YNNKEL (reference sequence). The V and J ends lost 4 bases and 3 bases respectively, with 9 bases between them. The CDR3 has 13 amino acids. Here the CDR3 DNA reads TGTGCCAGCAGCCTGGGCCCTGACACTGAAGCTTTCTTT. This codes for CASSLGPDTEAFF.

In this sample, this clonotype turned up many times. This chain links TRBV6-6 with TRBJ1-5; TRBD1 is a possible D gene (5 bases). The ends were cut back, 7 bases at V and 7 bases at J, with 17 bases in the middle. This CDR3 has 14 residues. Looked up from germline, CDR1 is MNHNY and CDR2 is SVGAGI (reference sequence). CDR3 in DNA: TGTGCCAGCACCTTGGGGGGGAACGGACAGCCCCAGCATTTT. Translated, it gives CASTLGGNGQPQHF.

This clonotype was picked up many times. This chain connects TRBV6-5 to TRBJ1-2; no definite D call. CDR1 MNHEY and CDR2 SVGAGI come from the germline V gene. This CDR3 comprises 15 residues. Between the trimmed V and J ends, which lost 3 bases and 5 bases, there was a span of 16 bases. In DNA form, the CDR3 reads TGTGCCAGCAGTTATTCCGGACGGAGCGGGTATGGCTACACCTTC. As protein: CASSYSGRSGYGYTF.

This clonotype was picked up many times. The chain recombines TRBV5-5 with TRBJ2-6, with 7 bases matching TRBD1. After removal of 3 bases from V and 4 bases from J, the junction contained 4 bases not matched to a gene. The germline CDR1 and CDR2 sequences are SGHKS and YYEKEE (reference sequence). The CDR3 length is 15 residues. CDR3 coding DNA: TGTGCCAGCAGCTCGACAGGGTTAGGGGCCAACGTCCTGACTTTC. This encodes CASSSTGLGANVLTF.